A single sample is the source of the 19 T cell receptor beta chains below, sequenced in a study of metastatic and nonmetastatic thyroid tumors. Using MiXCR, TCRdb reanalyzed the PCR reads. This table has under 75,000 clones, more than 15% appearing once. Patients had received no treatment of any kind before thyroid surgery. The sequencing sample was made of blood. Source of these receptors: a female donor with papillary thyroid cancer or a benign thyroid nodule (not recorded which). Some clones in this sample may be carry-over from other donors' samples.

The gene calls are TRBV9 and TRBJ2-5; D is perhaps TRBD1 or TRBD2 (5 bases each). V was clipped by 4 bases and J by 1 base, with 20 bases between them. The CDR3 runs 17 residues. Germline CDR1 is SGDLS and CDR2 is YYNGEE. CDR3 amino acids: CASSPRDAQGAQETQYF. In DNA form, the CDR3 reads TGTGCCAGCAGCCCCCGGGACGCCCAAGGGGCCCAAGAGACCCAGTACTTC.

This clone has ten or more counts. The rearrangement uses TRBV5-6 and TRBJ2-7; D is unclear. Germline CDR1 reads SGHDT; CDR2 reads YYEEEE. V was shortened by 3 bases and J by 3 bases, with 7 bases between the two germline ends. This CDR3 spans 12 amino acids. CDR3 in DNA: TGTGCCAGCAGCTCTCGGCACTACGAGCAGTACTTC. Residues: CASSSRHYEQYF.

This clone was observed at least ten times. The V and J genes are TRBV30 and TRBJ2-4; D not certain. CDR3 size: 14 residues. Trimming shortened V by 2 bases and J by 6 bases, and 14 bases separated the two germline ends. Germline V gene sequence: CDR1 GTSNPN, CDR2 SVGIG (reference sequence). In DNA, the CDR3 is TGTGCCTGGAGTCCCACGACGGTACCAAACATTCAGTACTTC. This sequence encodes CAWSPTTVPNIQYF.

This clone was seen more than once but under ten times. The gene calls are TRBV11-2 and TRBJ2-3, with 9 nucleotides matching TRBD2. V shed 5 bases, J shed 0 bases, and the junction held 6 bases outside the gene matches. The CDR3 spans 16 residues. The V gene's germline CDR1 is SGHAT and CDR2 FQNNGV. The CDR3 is CASSKGLAVSTDTQYF. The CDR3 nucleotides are TGTGCCAGCAGCAAGGGACTAGCAGTAAGCACAGATACGCAGTATTTT.

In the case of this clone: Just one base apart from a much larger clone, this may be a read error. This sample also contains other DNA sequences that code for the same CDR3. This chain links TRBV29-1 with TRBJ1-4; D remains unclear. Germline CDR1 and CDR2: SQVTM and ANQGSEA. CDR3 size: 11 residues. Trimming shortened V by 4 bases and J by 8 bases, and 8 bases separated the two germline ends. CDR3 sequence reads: CSVGEPEKLFF. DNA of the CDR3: TGCAGCGTTGGAGAACCAGAAAAACTGTTTTTT.

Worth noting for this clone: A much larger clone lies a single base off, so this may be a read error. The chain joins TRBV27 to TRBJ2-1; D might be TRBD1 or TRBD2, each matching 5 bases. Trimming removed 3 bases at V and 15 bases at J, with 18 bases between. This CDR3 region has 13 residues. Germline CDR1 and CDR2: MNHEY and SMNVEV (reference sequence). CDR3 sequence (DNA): TGTGCCAGCAGTTTGGGACCGAGCGTGAGTTGGTTCTTC. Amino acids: CASSLGPSVSWFF.

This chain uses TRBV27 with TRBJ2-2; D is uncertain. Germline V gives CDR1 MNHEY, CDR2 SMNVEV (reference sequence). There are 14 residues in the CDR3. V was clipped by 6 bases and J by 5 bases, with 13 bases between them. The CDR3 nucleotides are TGTGCCAGCAGCCCTTACACCCGGACCGGGGAGCTGTTTTTT. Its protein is CASSPYTRTGELFF.

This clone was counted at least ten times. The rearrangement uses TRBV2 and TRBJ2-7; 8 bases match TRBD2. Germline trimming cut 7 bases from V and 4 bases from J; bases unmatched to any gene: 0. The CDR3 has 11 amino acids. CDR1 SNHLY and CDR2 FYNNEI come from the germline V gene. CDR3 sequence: CASKREYEQYF. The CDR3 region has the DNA TGTGCCAGCAAGCGGGAGTACGAGCAGTACTTC.

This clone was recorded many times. The CDR3 DNA reads TGCGCCAGCAGCTTGGCCCCTTCCAGCTCCTACAATGAGCAGTTCTTC. Amino acid sequence: CASSLAPSSSYNEQFF. The V and J genes are TRBV5-1 and TRBJ2-1, with D unclear. Germline CDR1 is SGHRS and CDR2 is YFSETQ. The CDR3 consists of 16 residues. V was shortened by 0 bases and J by 0 bases, with 10 bases between the two germline ends.

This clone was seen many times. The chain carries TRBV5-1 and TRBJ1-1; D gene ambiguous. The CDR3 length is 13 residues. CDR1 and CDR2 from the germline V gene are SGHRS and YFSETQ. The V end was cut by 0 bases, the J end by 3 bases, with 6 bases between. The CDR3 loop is CASSLAGDTEAFF. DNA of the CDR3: TGCGCCAGCAGCTTGGCAGGAGACACTGAAGCTTTCTTT. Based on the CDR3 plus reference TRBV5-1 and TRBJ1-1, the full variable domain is KAGVTQTPRYLIKTRGQQVTLSCSPISGHRSVSWYQQTPGQGLQFLFEYFSETQRNKGNFPGRFSGRQFSNSRSEMNVSTLELGDSALYLCASSLAGDTEAFFGQGTRLTVV.

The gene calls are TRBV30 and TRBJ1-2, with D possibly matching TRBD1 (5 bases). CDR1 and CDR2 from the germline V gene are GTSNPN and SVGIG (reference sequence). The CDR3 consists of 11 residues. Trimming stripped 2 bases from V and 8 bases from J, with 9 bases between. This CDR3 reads CAWSWGGGYTF. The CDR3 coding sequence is TGTGCCTGGAGTTGGGGGGGAGGCTACACCTTC. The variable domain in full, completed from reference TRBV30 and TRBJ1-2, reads SQTIHQWPATLVQPVGSPLSLECTVEGTSNPNLYWYRQAAGRGLQLLFYSVGIGQISSEVPQNLSASRPQDRQFILSSKKLLLSDSGFYLCAWSWGGGYTFGSGTRLTVV.

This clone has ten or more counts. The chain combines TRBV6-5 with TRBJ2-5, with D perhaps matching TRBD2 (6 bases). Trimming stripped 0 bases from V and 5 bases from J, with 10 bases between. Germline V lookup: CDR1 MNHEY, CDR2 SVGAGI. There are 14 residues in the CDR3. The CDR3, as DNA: TGTGCCAGCAGTTACTCGATGGCGGGGGAGACCCAGTACTTC. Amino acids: CASSYSMAGETQYF.

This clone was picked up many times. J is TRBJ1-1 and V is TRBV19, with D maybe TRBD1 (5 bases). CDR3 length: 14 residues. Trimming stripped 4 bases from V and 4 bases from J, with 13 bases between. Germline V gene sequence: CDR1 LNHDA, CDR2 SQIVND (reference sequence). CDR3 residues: CASSNMYGGTEAFF. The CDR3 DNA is TGTGCCAGTAGTAATATGTACGGGGGCACTGAAGCTTTCTTT.

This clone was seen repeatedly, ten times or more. The CDR3 bases are TGTGCCAGCAGCGTAGGGACAGGGGAAAAAGCTTTCTTT. It encodes CASSVGTGEKAFF. The rearrangement uses TRBV9 and TRBJ1-1, with 9 bases fitting TRBD1. V shed 0 bases and J 9 bases; nucleotides not matched to a gene: 3. Per the germline V gene, CDR1 is SGDLS and CDR2 is YYNGEE. The CDR3 contains 13 residues.

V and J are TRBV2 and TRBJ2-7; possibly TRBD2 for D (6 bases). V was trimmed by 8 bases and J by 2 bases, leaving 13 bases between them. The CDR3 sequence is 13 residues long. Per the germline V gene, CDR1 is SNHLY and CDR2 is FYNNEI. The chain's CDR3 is CASFPGLPYEQYF. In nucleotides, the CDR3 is TGTGCCAGCTTCCCGGGACTCCCCTACGAGCAGTACTTC.

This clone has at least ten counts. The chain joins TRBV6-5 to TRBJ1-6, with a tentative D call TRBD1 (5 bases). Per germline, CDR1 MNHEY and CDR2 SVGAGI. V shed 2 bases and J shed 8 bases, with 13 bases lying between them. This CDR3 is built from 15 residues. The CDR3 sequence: CASSYLRGADSPLHF. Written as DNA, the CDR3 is TGTGCCAGCAGTTACCTCCGGGGCGCTGATTCACCCCTCCACTTT.

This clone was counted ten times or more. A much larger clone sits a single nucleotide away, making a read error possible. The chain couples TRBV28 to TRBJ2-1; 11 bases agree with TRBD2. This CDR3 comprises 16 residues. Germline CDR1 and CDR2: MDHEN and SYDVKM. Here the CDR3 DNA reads TGTGTCAGCAGCCCTCTACTAGCGGGAGCCGACAATGAGCAGTTCTTC. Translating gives CVSSPLLAGADNEQFF.

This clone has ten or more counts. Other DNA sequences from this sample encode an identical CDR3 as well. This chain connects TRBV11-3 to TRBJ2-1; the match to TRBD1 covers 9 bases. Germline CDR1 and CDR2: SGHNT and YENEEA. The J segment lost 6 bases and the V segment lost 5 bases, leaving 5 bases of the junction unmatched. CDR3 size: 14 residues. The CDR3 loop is CASSMRDRANEQFF. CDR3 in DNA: TGTGCCAGCAGCATGAGGGACAGGGCCAATGAGCAGTTCTTC.

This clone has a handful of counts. DNA of the CDR3: TGCAGTGCTAGAGTTCCTAATAGCAGACTGGGGGGAAGTAACTACGAGCAGTACTTC. Translated: CSARVPNSRLGGSNYEQYF. The rearrangement uses TRBV20-1 and TRBJ2-7; D might be TRBD2 (6 bases). The CDR3 loop spans 19 amino acids. Trimming shortened V by 1 base and J by 3 bases, and 28 bases separated the two germline ends. Germline V gene sequence: CDR1 DFQATT, CDR2 SNEGSKA (reference sequence).